One and the same sample provided the 23 T cell receptor beta chains below, sequenced in a study of a mutant IDH1 vaccine in newly diagnosed glioma. The time point: week 11, during vaccination. Mutant IDH1 20-mer peptide, at 300 ug, made up each vaccine dose, with topical imiquimod. These TCRs are of unknown antigen specificity. Produced via immunoSEQ multiplex PCR; TCRdb's table is partial and in-frame only. The sample lists 60,000 or so clones, around 89% seen once, with 1.9% in the top ten. Here the sequenced sample was PBMCs, taken from a glioma patient whose treatment included an IDH1 peptide vaccine. The source is a man aged 35 to 55 with glioma.

V and J are TRBV28 and TRBJ1-2, with D possibly TRBD1 on 5 matching bases. The CDR3 consists of 13 residues. CDR1 and CDR2 (germline): MDHEN, SYDVKM. V shed 5 bases and J shed 8 bases, with 15 bases lying between them. The CDR3 protein is CASSVGLRGGYTF. CDR3 nucleotide sequence: TGTGCCAGCAGTGTGGGCCTAAGGGGAGGCTACACCTTC.

This clone was recorded once. The chain carries TRBV5-1 and TRBJ2-5; D is unclear. This CDR3 has 11 residues. Germline V CDR1 and CDR2: SGHRS, YFSETQ. V was cut by 0 bases and J by 3 bases, with 0 bases left in between. CDR3 loop: CASSLEETQYF. CDR3 in DNA: TGCGCCAGCAGCTTGGAAGAGACCCAGTACTTC.

This chain joins TRBV28 and TRBJ1-5; D remains unclear. CDR3 length: 13 residues. Germline lookup yields CDR1 MDHEN and CDR2 SYDVKM. V lost 2 bases and J 6 bases, leaving 8 bases between the germline ends. The CDR3 DNA sequence: TGTGCCAGCAGTTTAACGAATCTTCAGCCCCAGCATTTT. It codes for CASSLTNLQPQHF. Looking up the rest from reference TRBV28 and TRBJ1-5 gives the full variable domain: DVKVTQSSRYLVKRTGEKVFLECVQDMDHENMFWYRQDPGLGLRLIYFSYDVKMKEKGDIPEGYSVSREKKERFSLILESASTNQTSMYLCASSLTNLQPQHFGDGTRLSIL.

This chain uses TRBV18 with TRBJ1-2; no definite D call. Germline CDR1 is KGHSH and CDR2 is LQKENI. The CDR3 totals 16 residues. The V end was cut by 0 bases, the J end by 6 bases, with 17 bases between. DNA for the CDR3: TGTGCCAGCTCACCACCGTGGTCTCGGAATGGAAATGGCTACACCTTC. It codes for CASSPPWSRNGNGYTF.

CDR3 sequence: CASSLGSVNLNQPQHF. CDR3 bases: TGTGCCAGCAGCTTAGGGTCCGTCAACCTCAATCAGCCCCAGCATTTT. The chain joins TRBV7-8 to TRBJ1-5, with no clear D. The CDR3 is 16 residues long. From germline, CDR1 is SGHVS and CDR2 FQNEAQ. Trimming took off 1 base at V and 3 bases at J, with 13 bases between the two ends. The full variable domain, completed using reference TRBV7-8 and TRBJ1-5, is GAGVSQSPRYKVAKRGQDVALRCDPISGHVSLFWYQQALGQGPEFLTYFQNEAQLDKSGLPSDRFFAERPEGSVSTLKIQRTQQEDSAVYLCASSLGSVNLNQPQHFGDGTRLSIL.

This clone was observed a handful of times. V usage is TRBV5-4 and J usage is TRBJ2-7; possibly TRBD1 for D (7 bases). V lost 4 bases to trimming and J lost 8 bases, with 16 bases between them. Germline CDR1 is SGHNT and CDR2 is YYREEE (reference sequence). This CDR3 has 13 residues. In DNA form, the CDR3 reads TGTGCCAGCAGCACTTACAGGGGAGGTAAGCAGTACTTC. Its translation is CASSTYRGGKQYF.

The V call is TRBV11-1, the J call TRBJ2-4; 7 bases agree with TRBD2. V was pared by 0 bases and J by 1 base, with 6 bases of the junction left unmatched. The CDR3 is 17 residues long. The germline V gene encodes CDR1 SGHAT and CDR2 FQDESV (reference sequence). The CDR3 coding sequence is TGTGCCAGCAGCTTAGCGGGAGGGGCTCGGGCCAAAAACATTCAGTACTTC. Its protein product is CASSLAGGARAKNIQYF.

The rearrangement links TRBV10-1 to TRBJ1-6; 7 nucleotides align to TRBD1. The CDR3 is 14 residues long. V lost 4 bases, J lost 5 bases, and 2 bases stayed unmatched. Germline V gene data show CDR1 as WNHNN and CDR2 as SYGVQD (reference sequence). The CDR3 spells CASSGGQNNSPLHF. The CDR3 nucleotides read TGCGCCAGCAGTGGGGGACAGAATAATTCACCCCTCCACTTT.

V gene TRBV6-6 combines with J gene TRBJ2-1; D is uncertain. This CDR3 region has 11 residues. Germline CDR1 and CDR2: MNHNY and SVGAGI (reference sequence). Trimming left V 8 bases short and J 5 bases short, with 7 bases between. The chain's CDR3 is CASGNDNEQFF. As DNA, the CDR3 is TGTGCCAGCGGGAATGACAATGAGCAGTTCTTC.

The chain has TRBV7-9 and TRBJ2-5, with D maybe TRBD2 (5 bases). Trimming removed 1 base from V and 7 bases from J, with 16 bases in between. The CDR3 spans 15 residues. Germline assignment: CDR1 SEHNR and CDR2 FQNEAQ (reference sequence). CDR3 residues: CASSLESSGIGTQYF. The CDR3 DNA reads TGTGCCAGCAGCTTAGAGTCGTCCGGGATCGGGACCCAGTACTTC.

The chain recombines TRBV5-4 with TRBJ2-1; possible D gene TRBD2, 6 bases. This CDR3 region has 14 residues. Trimming removed 1 base at V and 3 bases at J, with 8 bases between. Germline V lookup: CDR1 SGHNT, CDR2 YYREEE (reference sequence). CDR3 loop: CASSLQDYYNEQFF. CDR3 DNA: TGTGCCAGCAGCTTGCAGGACTACTACAATGAGCAGTTCTTC.

This chain links TRBV7-2 with TRBJ1-2; D not certain. The germline V gene has CDR1 SGHTA and CDR2 FQGNSA. This CDR3 region has 14 residues. Trimming removed 5 bases at V and 2 bases at J, with 12 bases between. The CDR3 sequence is CASSLPPANYGYTF. The CDR3 nucleotides are TGTGCCAGCAGCCTCCCGCCAGCAAACTATGGCTACACCTTC. Full variable domain (rest looked up from reference TRBV7-2 and TRBJ1-2): GAGVSQSPSNKVTEKGKDVELRCDPISGHTALYWYRQSLGQGLEFLIYFQGNSAPDKSGLPSDRFSAERTGGSVSTLTIQRTQQEDSAVYLCASSLPPANYGYTFGSGTRLTVV.

The chain is built from TRBV6-1 and TRBJ2-4, with D tentatively TRBD1 or TRBD2 (5 bases each). Trimming removed 4 bases from V and 0 bases from J, with 16 bases in between. This CDR3 spans 17 amino acids. The germline V gene encodes CDR1 MNHNS and CDR2 SASEGT. The CDR3 loop reads CASSAGGTDLAKNIQYF. The CDR3 coding sequence is TGTGCCAGCAGTGCCGGTGGGACGGACCTAGCCAAAAACATTCAGTACTTC.

The chain is built from TRBV7-8 and TRBJ2-1; tentatively, D is TRBD1 or TRBD2 (6 bases each). V was pared by 2 bases and J by 3 bases, with 20 bases between. The V gene's germline CDR1 is SGHVS and CDR2 FQNEAQ. The CDR3 spans 18 residues. DNA of the CDR3: TGTGCCAGCAGCTTAAGTCTTTTTGGGGGGCAACGCTACAATGAGCAGTTCTTC. Residues: CASSLSLFGGQRYNEQFF.

This clone was counted once. The chain has TRBV2 and TRBJ1-5; D not resolved. With 3 bases removed from V and 6 bases from J, the gap between germline ends came to 6 bases. CDR1 and CDR2 from the germline V gene are SNHLY and FYNNEI. The CDR3 runs 12 residues. The CDR3: CASSDPPQPQHF. In DNA form, the CDR3 reads TGTGCCAGCAGTGATCCCCCTCAGCCCCAGCATTTT.

Written as DNA, the CDR3 is TGCGCCAGCAGCCCAGGGTCTACCCGCATGGGGAACACTGAAGCTTTCTTT. As protein: CASSPGSTRMGNTEAFF. This sequence joins TRBV4-1 and TRBJ1-1; D possibly corresponds to TRBD1 (5 bases). The germline V gene encodes CDR1 MGHRA and CDR2 YSYEKL. Trimming stripped 4 bases from V and 1 base from J, with 19 bases between. There are 17 residues in the CDR3.

V and J are TRBV19 and TRBJ1-6; D is perhaps TRBD1 (5 bases). The CDR3 covers 18 residues. CDR1 and CDR2 from the germline V gene are LNHDA and SQIVND (reference sequence). Trimming removed 3 bases from V and 3 bases from J, with 18 bases in between. In DNA, the CDR3 is TGTGCCAGTAGTATGCAGGGCACAGGCGGGCACTATAATTCACCCCTCCACTTT. This translates into CASSMQGTGGHYNSPLHF. The full variable domain, its missing parts supplied by reference TRBV19 and TRBJ1-6, is DGGITQSPKYLFRKEGQNVTLSCEQNLNHDAMYWYRQDPGQGLRLIYYSQIVNDFQKGDIAEGYSVSREKKESFPLTVTSAQKNPTAFYLCASSMQGTGGHYNSPLHFGNGTRLTVT.

The chain carries TRBV11-3 and TRBJ1-1; TRBD1 matches 8 bases. Germline loops: CDR1 SGHNT, CDR2 YENEEA. The CDR3 covers 14 residues. J lost 1 base, V lost 5 bases, and 3 bases had no gene match. The CDR3 DNA reads as TGTGCCAGCAGCATCGGACAGGGGAACACTGAAGCTTTCTTT. Translating gives CASSIGQGNTEAFF.

This chain connects TRBV4-1 to TRBJ2-1, with 8 nucleotides matching TRBD1. Germline assignment: CDR1 MGHRA and CDR2 YSYEKL. V trimming: 4 bases; J trimming: 7 bases; junction bases outside the gene matches: 3. The CDR3 sequence is 13 residues long. The CDR3 is CASSPGGGNEQFF. The CDR3 DNA reads as TGCGCCAGCAGCCCAGGGGGCGGAAATGAGCAGTTCTTC.

The rearrangement uses TRBV7-2 and TRBJ2-5, with D maybe TRBD2 (5 bases). The V and J ends lost 5 bases and 0 bases respectively, with 13 bases between them. The CDR3 spans 15 residues. Germline lookup yields CDR1 SGHTA and CDR2 FQGNSA. Here the CDR3 DNA reads TGTGCCAGCAGCATCTACGGGGAGTACCAAGAGACCCAGTACTTC. It is translated as CASSIYGEYQETQYF.

The sample holds one count of this clone. The V and J genes are TRBV28 and TRBJ1-5, with D perhaps matching TRBD1 (6 bases). The CDR3 consists of 16 residues. The germline V gene encodes CDR1 MDHEN and CDR2 SYDVKM. Trimming took 8 bases from V and 4 from J, leaving 21 bases between them. CDR3 bases: TGTGCCAGCTCGACGATAACAGGGTACGGGAATCAGCCCCAGCATTTT. Residues: CASSTITGYGNQPQHF.

The chain combines TRBV7-8 with TRBJ1-5, with TRBD1 as a possible D gene (5 bases). The CDR3 length is 16 residues. CDR1 and CDR2 (germline): SGHVS, FQNEAQ. V lost 4 bases to trimming and J lost 2 bases, with 15 bases between them. In nucleotides, the CDR3 is TGTGCCAGCAGCTCAACAGGCCCGGGGGGCAATCAGCCCCAGCATTTT. It specifies CASSSTGPGGNQPQHF.

The rearrangement joins TRBV7-2 to TRBJ2-3; 9 bases agree with TRBD1. The CDR3 loop spans 15 amino acids. CDR1 is SGHTA and CDR2 is FQGNSA in the germline V gene. V trimming: 1 base; J trimming: 3 bases; junction bases outside the gene matches: 2. The CDR3 nucleotides read TGTGCCAGCAGCTTAGTTGGACAGGGGACAGATACGCAGTATTTT. It is translated as CASSLVGQGTDTQYF.